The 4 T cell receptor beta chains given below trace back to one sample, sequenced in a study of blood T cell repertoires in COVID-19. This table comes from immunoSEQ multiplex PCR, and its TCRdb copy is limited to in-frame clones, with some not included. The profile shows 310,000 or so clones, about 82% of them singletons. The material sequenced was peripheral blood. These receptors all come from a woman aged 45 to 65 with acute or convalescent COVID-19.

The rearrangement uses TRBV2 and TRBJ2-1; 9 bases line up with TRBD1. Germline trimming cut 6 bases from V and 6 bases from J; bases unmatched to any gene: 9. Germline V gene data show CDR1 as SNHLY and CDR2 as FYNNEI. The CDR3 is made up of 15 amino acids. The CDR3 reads CASRKTGTGINEQFF. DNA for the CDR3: TGTGCCAGCAGGAAGACCGGGACAGGGATCAATGAGCAGTTCTTC.

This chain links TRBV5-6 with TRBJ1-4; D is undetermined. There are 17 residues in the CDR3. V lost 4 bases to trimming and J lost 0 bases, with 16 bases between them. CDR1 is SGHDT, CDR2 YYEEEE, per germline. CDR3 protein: CASSPGPGVATNEKLFF. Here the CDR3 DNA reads TGTGCCAGCAGCCCTGGACCGGGAGTTGCAACTAATGAAAAACTGTTTTTT.

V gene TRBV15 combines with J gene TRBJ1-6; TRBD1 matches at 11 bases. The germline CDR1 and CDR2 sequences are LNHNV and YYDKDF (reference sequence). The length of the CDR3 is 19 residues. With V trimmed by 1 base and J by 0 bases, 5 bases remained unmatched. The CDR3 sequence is CATSRAPGQGGSYNSPLHF. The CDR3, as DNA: TGTGCCACCAGCAGAGCTCCGGGACAGGGGGGCTCCTATAATTCACCCCTCCACTTT.

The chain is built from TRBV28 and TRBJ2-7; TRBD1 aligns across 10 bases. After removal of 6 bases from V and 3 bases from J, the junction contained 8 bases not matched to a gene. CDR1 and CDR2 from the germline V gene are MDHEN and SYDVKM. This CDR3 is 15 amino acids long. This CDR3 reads CASSYTGQGYYEQYF. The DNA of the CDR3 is TGTGCCAGCAGCTATACGGGACAGGGGTACTACGAGCAGTACTTC. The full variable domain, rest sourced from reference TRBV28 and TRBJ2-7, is DVKVTQSSRYLVKRTGEKVFLECVQDMDHENMFWYRQDPGLGLRLIYFSYDVKMKEKGDIPEGYSVSREKKERFSLILESASTNQTSMYLCASSYTGQGYYEQYFGPGTRLTVT.